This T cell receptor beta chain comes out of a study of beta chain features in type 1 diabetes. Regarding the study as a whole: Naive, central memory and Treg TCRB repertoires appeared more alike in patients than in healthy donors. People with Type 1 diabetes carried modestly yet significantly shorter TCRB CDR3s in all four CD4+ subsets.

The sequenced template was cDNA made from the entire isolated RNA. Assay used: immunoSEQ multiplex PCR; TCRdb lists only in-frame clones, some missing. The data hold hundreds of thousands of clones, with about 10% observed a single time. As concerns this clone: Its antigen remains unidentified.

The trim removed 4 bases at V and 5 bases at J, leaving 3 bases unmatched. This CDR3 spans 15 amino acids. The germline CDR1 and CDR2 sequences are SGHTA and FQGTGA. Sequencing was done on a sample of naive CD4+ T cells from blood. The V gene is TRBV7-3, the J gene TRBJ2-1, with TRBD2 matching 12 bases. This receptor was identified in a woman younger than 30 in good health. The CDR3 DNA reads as TGTGCCAGCAGCTCCCGACTAGCGGGGGACAATGAGCAGTTCTTC. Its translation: CASSSRLAGDNEQFF.